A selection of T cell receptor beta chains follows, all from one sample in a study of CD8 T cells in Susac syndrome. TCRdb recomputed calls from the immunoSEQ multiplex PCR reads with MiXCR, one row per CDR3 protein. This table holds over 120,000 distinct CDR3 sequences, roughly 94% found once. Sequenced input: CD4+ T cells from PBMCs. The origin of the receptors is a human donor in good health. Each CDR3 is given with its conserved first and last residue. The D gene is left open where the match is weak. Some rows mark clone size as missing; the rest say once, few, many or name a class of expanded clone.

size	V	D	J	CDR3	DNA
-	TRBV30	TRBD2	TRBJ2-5	CAWSPLAGGETQYF	TGTGCCTGGAGCCCCTTAGCGGGGGGGGAGACCCAGTACTTC
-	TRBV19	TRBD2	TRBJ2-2	CASSGRLAGEVGELFF	TGTGCCAGTAGTGGTCGACTAGCGGGAGAGGTCGGGGAGCTGTTTTTT
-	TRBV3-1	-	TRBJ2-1	CASSQGQVYNEQFF	TGTGCCAGCAGCCAAGGTCAAGTCTACAATGAGCAGTTCTTC
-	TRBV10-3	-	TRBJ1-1	CAIRVQEAPEAFF	TGTGCCATCAGAGTTCAGGAAGCGCCTGAAGCTTTCTTT
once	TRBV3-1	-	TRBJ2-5	CASSRSSGGSEETQYF	TGTGCCAGCAGCCGTAGTTCCGGGGGTAGCGAAGAGACCCAGTACTTC
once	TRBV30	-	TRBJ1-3	CASRGSENTIYF	TGTGCCTCAAGGGGTTCTGAAAACACCATATATTTT
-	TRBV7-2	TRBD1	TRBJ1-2	CASSFTGGASGYTF	TGTGCCAGCAGCTTCACAGGGGGCGCCAGTGGCTACACCTTC
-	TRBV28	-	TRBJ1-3	CASSFGSAGNTIYF	TGTGCCAGCAGTTTTGGGTCAGCTGGAAACACCATATATTTT
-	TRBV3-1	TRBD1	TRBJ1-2	CASSRPTGGLAGHTF	TGTGCCAGCAGCCGTCCGACAGGGGGCCTGGCCGGCCACACCTTC
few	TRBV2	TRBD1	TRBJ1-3	CASRDSSGNTIYF	TGTGCCAGCCGGGACAGCTCTGGAAACACCATATATTTT
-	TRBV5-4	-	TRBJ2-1	CASSSRQNSYNEQFF	TGTGCCAGCAGCTCTCGACAGAACTCCTACAATGAGCAGTTCTTC
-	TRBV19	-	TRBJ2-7	CASSIGQFDEQYF	TGTGCCAGTAGTATAGGTCAGTTCGACGAGCAGTACTTC
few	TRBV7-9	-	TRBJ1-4	CASSRTNEKLFF	TGTGCCAGCAGCCGGACTAATGAAAAACTGTTTTTT
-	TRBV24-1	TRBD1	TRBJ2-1	CATSDSGTGSNEQFF	TGTGCCACCAGTGACTCCGGGACAGGGTCCAATGAGCAGTTCTTC
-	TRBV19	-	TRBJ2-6	CASSQGIGAGANVLTF	TGTGCCAGTAGTCAGGGTATCGGAGCTGGGGCCAACGTCCTGACTTTC
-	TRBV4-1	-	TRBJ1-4	CASFSLGGDEKLFF	TGCGCCAGCTTCTCACTCGGGGGGGATGAAAAACTGTTTTTT
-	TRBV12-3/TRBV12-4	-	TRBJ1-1	CASSWGGVEGEAFF	TGTGCCAGCAGTTGGGGGGGCGTGGAAGGTGAAGCTTTCTTT
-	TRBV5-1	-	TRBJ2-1	CASSLIGALYNEQFF	TGCGCCAGCAGCTTGATAGGGGCCCTTTACAATGAGCAGTTCTTC
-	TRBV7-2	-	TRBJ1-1	CASSLVWQNTEAFF	TGTGCCAGCAGCTTAGTCTGGCAGAACACTGAAGCTTTCTTT